Sequencing of this TCR beta chain was carried out in a study of blood T cell repertoires in COVID-19. Study-level information: Samples came from the United States, Italy and Spain, spanning acute and convalescent COVID-19. T cells, B-cell-depleted T cells, or PBMCs provided the cDNA or gDNA that served as material.

Methods used by the authors: Reference gene primer amplification yielded estimated nucleated cell counts. Clones were sequenced by immunoSEQ multiplex PCR, and TCRdb holds only the in-frame ones, with some missing. The V and J calls and clone size were taken over from that table, and D and trimming were inferred from the DNA. The repertoire consists of about 69,000 clones, with roughly three quarters occurring once and the leading ten covering more than 40%. The CDR3 length is 12 residues. V was shortened by 5 bases and J by 4 bases, with 9 bases between the two germline ends. Looked up from germline, CDR1 is SGHVS and CDR2 is FQNEAQ.

The material sequenced was peripheral blood. This TCR derives from a human donor in a cohort sampled during active COVID-19. The rearrangement links TRBV7-8 to TRBJ2-7; D ambiguous. This chain's CDR3 is CASSPTDYEQYF. CDR3 nucleotide sequence: TGTGCCAGCAGCCCTACAGATTACGAGCAGTACTTC.